This TCR beta chain was identified during a study of blood T cell repertoires in COVID-19. The overall study: The United States, Italy and Spain provided the acute and convalescent COVID-19 samples.

Per the study methods: Nucleated cell number was recorded as an estimate derived from reference gene primer amplification. Repertoires were generated with immunoSEQ multiplex PCR, while TCRdb's copy carries only in-frame clones and drops some. V and J calls and clone size come straight from that table; D and trimming were deduced from the DNA. The sample holds more than 350,000 clones, 85% to 90% seen once. Donors in Cohort 3 counted as recovered after two negative PCRs, clearance, or symptom resolution. The germline V and J ends were trimmed by 4 bases and 5 bases, with 18 bases remaining between them. Germline V gene sequence: CDR1 SGHKS, CDR2 YYEKEE (reference sequence). The CDR3 covers 15 residues.

This receptor was identified in a man between 18 and 35 years old who had recovered from COVID-19. The sample was PBMCs or T cells enriched from blood (not recorded which). The chain combines TRBV5-5 with TRBJ1-2, with a tentative D call TRBD1 (6 bases). The CDR3: CASSPHRGAGYGYTF. The CDR3 DNA follows: TGTGCCAGCAGCCCGCACCGGGGGGCTGGTTATGGCTACACCTTC.